The 7 T cell receptor beta chains presented below share a single source sample, sequenced in a study of prognosis after radiotherapy for stage I lung cancer. Starting from genomic DNA, TCR beta CDR3 was amplified through two-round multiplex PCR. Every TRBV and TRBJ gene had its own specific primer in first-round PCR. TCRdb re-analysed the multiplex PCR reads in MiXCR, keeping a single row per CDR3 protein. Of about 51,000 distinct CDR3 sequences listed, around a third are singletons. Sequenced material: PBMCs, taken before or after stereotactic body radiation therapy (not recorded which). These TCRs come from a donor of 50 years or more with non-small cell lung cancer.

There are many counts of this clonotype. V gene TRBV6-8 combines with J gene TRBJ1-1; 10 nucleotides agree with TRBD1. The ends lost 7 bases at V and 4 bases at J; junction bases unmatched: 9. Per the germline V gene, CDR1 is MNHGY and CDR2 is SAAAGT. CDR3 length equals 15 residues. The CDR3 spells CASTIGTGETTEAFF. The CDR3 bases are TGTGCCAGCACCATAGGGACAGGGGAGACCACTGAAGCTTTCTTT.

Many counts were recorded for this clonotype. The rearrangement joins TRBV10-3 to TRBJ2-6; TRBD2 is a possible D gene (6 bases). This CDR3 is 14 amino acids long. Looked up from germline, CDR1 is ENHRY and CDR2 is SYGVKD. The CDR3: CASHGGSGANVLTF. CDR3 in DNA: TGTGCTTCTCACGGGGGTTCTGGGGCCAACGTCCTGACTTTC.

The CDR3: CASSSPGGGSYNSPLHF. As DNA, the CDR3 is TGTGCCAGCAGCTCTCCAGGAGGAGGGTCTTATAATTCACCCCTCCACTTT. The chain couples TRBV27 to TRBJ1-6; D is unclear. Germline V gene data show CDR1 as MNHEY and CDR2 as SMNVEV (reference sequence). This CDR3 has 17 amino acids. The V and J ends lost 6 bases and 4 bases respectively, with 19 bases between them.

This clonotype was detected ten times or more. V is TRBV20-1 and J is TRBJ2-7; 9 bases line up with TRBD2. Germline V gene data show CDR1 as DFQATT and CDR2 as SNEGSKA (reference sequence). This CDR3 spans 13 amino acids. The junction had 7 bases not matched to a gene; V was cut back by 6 bases and J by 4 bases. The chain's CDR3 is CSATPSGNYEQYF. The CDR3 DNA is TGCAGTGCCACGCCTAGCGGGAATTACGAGCAGTACTTC.

In the case of this clonotype: A far larger clone is only one base removed, so a read error is likely. The chain combines TRBV6-9 with TRBJ1-5, with a tentative D call TRBD1 (5 bases). Germline assignment: CDR1 MNHGY and CDR2 SVAAGI. The CDR3 sequence is 13 residues long. In DNA, the CDR3 is TGTGCCAGCAGCCGGACACCCAATCAGACCCAGCATTTT. Protein: CASSRTPNQTQHF.

This clonotype was seen repeatedly, ten times or more. This chain joins TRBV5-1 and TRBJ1-1; TRBD1 aligns across 7 bases. This CDR3 spans 15 amino acids. Trimming cost V 4 bases and J 2 bases; bases outside gene matches: 8. Germline V gene sequence: CDR1 SGHRS, CDR2 YFSETQ. The CDR3 sequence: CASSRLAGGNTEAFF. The CDR3 nucleotides read TGCGCCAGCAGCCGGTTGGCAGGGGGAAACACTGAAGCTTTCTTT.

This clonotype has ten or more counts. The chain combines TRBV7-2 with TRBJ2-2, with 7 bases that match TRBD1. Germline CDR1 SGHTA, CDR2 FQGNSA. CDR3 length equals 16 residues. Trimming removed 2 bases from V and 6 bases from J; junction bases left unmatched: 9. CDR3 nucleotides: TGTGCCAGCAGCTTATCCACAGGGGCGAGGGCCGGGGAGCTGTTTTTT. Translation gives CASSLSTGARAGELFF.